Listed here are 26 T cell receptor beta chains from one sample, sequenced in a study of CD8 T cells in Susac syndrome. The RNA, roughly 0.45 to 1 ug, was put through reverse transcription using random hexamers. TCRdb fed the immunoSEQ multiplex PCR reads into MiXCR, producing one record per CDR3 protein. The repertoire holds 70,000 to 100,000 distinct CDR3 sequences, with 90% to 95% as singletons. Sequencing was done on a sample of CD8+ T cells from PBMCs. These receptors came from a human donor in good health.

This clonotype was observed a single time. V and J are TRBV5-1 and TRBJ1-5; D gene ambiguous. This CDR3 contains 17 residues. V was pared by 0 bases and J by 0 bases, with 13 bases between. Germline assignment: CDR1 SGHRS and CDR2 YFSETQ. The DNA for the CDR3 is TGCGCCAGCAGCTTGGGTCCAGCGGGGATTAGCAATCAGCCCCAGCATTTT. Residues: CASSLGPAGISNQPQHF. The variable domain in full, with the rest retrieved from reference TRBV5-1 and TRBJ1-5, is KAGVTQTPRYLIKTRGQQVTLSCSPISGHRSVSWYQQTPGQGLQFLFEYFSETQRNKGNFPGRFSGRQFSNSRSEMNVSTLELGDSALYLCASSLGPAGISNQPQHFGDGTRLSIL.

The chain employs TRBV29-1 and TRBJ2-5; 8 nucleotides agree with TRBD2. The trim removed 0 bases at V and 2 bases at J, leaving 5 bases unmatched. Germline values: CDR1 SQVTM, CDR2 ANQGSEA. The CDR3 contains 15 residues. DNA for the CDR3: TGCAGCGTTGAAGACGCCGGGACTAGTCAAGAGACCCAGTACTTC. It codes for CSVEDAGTSQETQYF.

This rearrangement joins TRBV23-1 to TRBJ1-2; 9 bases agree with TRBD1. TRBV23-1 qualifies as an ORF whose function is uncertain. Trimming cost V 3 bases and J 4 bases; bases outside gene matches: 6. The CDR3 has 15 residues. CDR3 sequence (DNA): TGCGCCAGCAGTCAGACCGGGACAGGGACCTATGGCTACACCTTC. It specifies CASSQTGTGTYGYTF.

This clonotype has a single count. The chain has TRBV13 and TRBJ1-5; a possible D gene is TRBD1 (5 bases). The CDR3 spans 13 residues. V dropped 5 bases and J dropped 3 bases, with 8 bases sitting between them. Per the germline V gene, CDR1 is PRHDT and CDR2 is FYEKMQ (reference sequence). Here the CDR3 DNA reads TGTGCCAGCAGCGACAGCCCCAATCAGCCCCAGCATTTT. Residues: CASSDSPNQPQHF.

The table lists this clonotype with a count of one. V usage is TRBV9 and J usage is TRBJ2-7; possible D gene TRBD2, 6 bases. The CDR3 covers 15 residues. Germline CDR1 reads SGDLS; CDR2 reads YYNGEE. The V end was cut by 4 bases, the J end by 6 bases, with 20 bases between. The CDR3: CASSFHTGLPSEQYF. CDR3 nucleotides: TGTGCCAGCAGCTTTCATACGGGACTCCCTAGCGAGCAGTACTTC. The full variable domain, with the rest looked up from reference TRBV9 and TRBJ2-7, is DSGVTQTPKHLITATGQRVTLRCSPRSGDLSVYWYQQSLDQGLQFLIQYYNGEERAKGNILERFSAQQFPDLHSELNLSSLELGDSALYFCASSFHTGLPSEQYFGPGTRLTVT.

The chain is built from TRBV2 and TRBJ2-5, with D unresolved. In germline, CDR1 is SNHLY, CDR2 FYNNEI. The V gene lost 3 bases and the J gene lost 5 bases, with 7 bases spanning the gap. This CDR3 has 12 amino acids. The CDR3 bases are TGTGCCAGCAGTGACGCCTTCGAGACCCAGTACTTC. Residues: CASSDAFETQYF.

The gene calls are TRBV13 and TRBJ1-2; no clear D gene. CDR1 is PRHDT and CDR2 is FYEKMQ in the germline V gene (reference sequence). Trimming stripped 8 bases from V and 0 bases from J, with 16 bases between. This CDR3 comprises 15 residues. The CDR3 bases are TGTGCCAGCTCTTTCGGGTCGGGTGCTAACTATGGCTACACCTTC. Protein: CASSFGSGANYGYTF.

The chain joins TRBV6-6 to TRBJ2-5; no clear D gene. The CDR3 runs to 13 residues. V dropped 7 bases and J dropped 5 bases, with 14 bases sitting between them. Germline V gene sequence: CDR1 MNHNY, CDR2 SVGAGI (reference sequence). DNA for the CDR3: TGTGCCAGCACCCACGAGGTTGTGGAGACCCAGTACTTC. This sequence encodes CASTHEVVETQYF.

J is TRBJ2-7 and V is TRBV4-1; 9 nucleotides align to TRBD2. This CDR3 is 15 amino acids long. V was clipped by 2 bases and J by 4 bases; unmatched bases: 6. From germline, CDR1 is MGHRA and CDR2 YSYEKL. This CDR3 reads CASSQSAGGRYEQYF. The CDR3 bases are TGCGCCAGCAGCCAATCTGCGGGGGGGAGGTACGAGCAGTACTTC.

This chain connects TRBV10-3 to TRBJ2-1; 14 nucleotides agree with TRBD2. The CDR3 contains 14 residues. V shed 10 bases and J 7 bases; nucleotides not matched to a gene: 6. Germline V gene data show CDR1 as ENHRY and CDR2 as SYGVKD. CDR3 nucleotide sequence: TGTGCCACCATGACTAGCGGGGGGGGTAATGAGCAGTTCTTC. Translation gives CATMTSGGGNEQFF.

V and J are TRBV6-1 and TRBJ2-1; 14 nucleotides agree with TRBD2. This CDR3 is 14 amino acids long. Germline V gene sequence: CDR1 MNHNS, CDR2 SASEGT. The junction had 0 bases not matched to a gene; V was cut back by 4 bases and J by 7 bases. The CDR3 nucleotides are TGTGCCAGCAGTGGACTAGCGGGGGGGAATGAGCAGTTCTTC. Amino acid sequence: CASSGLAGGNEQFF.

This clonotype was counted a few times. The V and J genes are TRBV3-1 and TRBJ2-5, with TRBD2 matching over 7 bases. The CDR3 runs to 15 residues. The germline V gene encodes CDR1 LGHDT and CDR2 YNNKEL (reference sequence). The ends lost 2 bases at V and 3 bases at J; junction bases unmatched: 6. The CDR3 loop reads CASSQLERGEETQYF. CDR3 bases: TGTGCCAGCAGCCAATTAGAGCGGGGAGAAGAGACCCAGTACTTC.

The CDR3 nucleotides read TGCGCCAGCAGCCAAGTATCAGGGGGCGACCCCGGGGAGCTGTTTTTT. This translates into CASSQVSGGDPGELFF. This chain connects TRBV4-1 to TRBJ2-2, with 8 bases matching TRBD1. V was clipped by 1 base and J by 6 bases; unmatched bases: 7. Germline CDR1 reads MGHRA; CDR2 reads YSYEKL. The CDR3 contains 16 residues.

The rearrangement links TRBV4-1 to TRBJ2-7; maybe TRBD2 (7 bases). CDR3 size: 16 residues. Germline lookup yields CDR1 MGHRA and CDR2 YSYEKL. Trimming stripped 5 bases from V and 1 base from J, with 18 bases between. The CDR3 spells CASSARLGGPSYEQYF. The CDR3 bases are TGCGCCAGCAGCGCCCGGCTCGGGGGGCCGTCCTACGAGCAGTACTTC.

In its sample, this clonotype was seen a few times. The chain links TRBV7-9 to TRBJ2-7, with 9 bases aligning to TRBD1. Germline values: CDR1 SEHNR, CDR2 FQNEAQ (reference sequence). Trimming took 4 bases from V and 2 from J; bases not matched to a gene: 3. The CDR3 covers 14 residues. The CDR3 loop reads CASSSGTGPYEQYF. Written as DNA, the CDR3 is TGTGCCAGCAGCTCTGGGACAGGGCCCTACGAGCAGTACTTC.

The J gene is TRBJ1-1, the V gene TRBV5-1; D remains unclear. The germline CDR1 and CDR2 sequences are SGHRS and YFSETQ. The length of the CDR3 is 17 residues. The V and J ends lost 2 bases and 1 base respectively, with 18 bases between them. The CDR3 sequence: CASSFLHVGSPNTEAFF. As DNA, the CDR3 is TGCGCCAGCAGCTTCTTACATGTAGGGAGCCCGAACACTGAAGCTTTCTTT.

The chain's CDR3 is CSVVGANTEAFF. The CDR3 region has the DNA TGCAGCGTTGTGGGGGCGAACACTGAAGCTTTCTTT. The V and J genes are TRBV29-1 and TRBJ1-1; a possible D gene is TRBD1 (6 bases). Trimming removed 4 bases at V and 1 base at J, with 7 bases between. Germline CDR1 is SQVTM and CDR2 is ANQGSEA. This CDR3 contains 12 residues.

V is TRBV3-1 and J is TRBJ1-2; D call uncertain. V was cut by 4 bases and J by 6 bases, with 12 bases left in between. The CDR3 runs to 13 residues. In germline, CDR1 is LGHDT, CDR2 YNNKEL (reference sequence). The CDR3 reads CASSLPSGNGYTF. The DNA for the CDR3 is TGTGCCAGCAGCCTGCCATCGGGGAATGGCTACACCTTC.

The V and J genes are TRBV11-2 and TRBJ2-2; 10 nucleotides line up with TRBD2. This CDR3 is built from 16 residues. The trim removed 4 bases at V and 4 bases at J, leaving 6 bases unmatched. Per germline, CDR1 SGHAT and CDR2 FQNNGV. The CDR3 DNA follows: TGTGCCAGCAGCTCCGGGACTAGCGTGAGCACCGGGGAGCTGTTTTTT. Its protein product is CASSSGTSVSTGELFF.

This clonotype appeared once. The CDR3 nucleotides are TGCGCCAGCAGCTTGGGCGACAGGGGAAACGAGCAGTACTTC. Translation: CASSLGDRGNEQYF. This chain connects TRBV5-1 to TRBJ2-7; 8 bases are shared with TRBD1. Germline V lookup: CDR1 SGHRS, CDR2 YFSETQ. The V and J ends lost 0 bases and 5 bases, in that order; junction bases with no gene match: 4. The CDR3 covers 14 residues.

The chain carries TRBV12-3 or TRBV12-4 and TRBJ2-7, with D maybe TRBD1 (7 bases). The CDR3 covers 14 residues. V lost 3 bases to trimming and J lost 7 bases, with 16 bases between them. CDR3: CASSFFMTGREQYF. As DNA, the CDR3 is TGTGCCAGCAGTTTCTTCATGACAGGGAGGGAGCAGTACTTC.

This chain connects TRBV5-6 to TRBJ1-5; D is perhaps TRBD1 (6 bases). Germline assignment: CDR1 SGHDT and CDR2 YYEEEE. V was pared by 4 bases and J by 4 bases, with 12 bases between. The length of the CDR3 is 14 residues. The CDR3 sequence is CASSAGTPNQPQHF. The CDR3 nucleotides are TGTGCCAGCAGCGCCGGGACACCTAATCAGCCCCAGCATTTT. Filled out from reference TRBV5-6 and TRBJ1-5, the complete variable domain reads DAGVTQSPTHLIKTRGQQVTLRCSPKSGHDTVSWYQQALGQGPQFIFQYYEEEERQRGNFPDRFSGHQFPNYSSELNVNALLLGDSALYLCASSAGTPNQPQHFGDGTRLSIL.

The chain is built from TRBV2 and TRBJ1-1; tentative D call: TRBD1 (6 bases). Germline assignment: CDR1 SNHLY and CDR2 FYNNEI. V shed 1 base and J shed 5 bases, with 11 bases lying between them. This CDR3 comprises 14 residues. In nucleotides, the CDR3 is TGTGCCAGCAGTGAAGTGGCAGGGGCAACTGAAGCTTTCTTT. It translates to CASSEVAGATEAFF.

This chain joins TRBV5-1 and TRBJ1-1; D is undetermined. This CDR3 is 12 amino acids long. V lost 3 bases, J lost 7 bases, and 10 bases lay in between. Germline-derived CDR1 and CDR2 are SGHRS and YFSETQ. The CDR3 DNA follows: TGCGCCAGCAGCTCCCCGTCTCTTGAAGCTTTCTTT. Its translation: CASSSPSLEAFF.

The chain employs TRBV19 and TRBJ1-5; 7 bases agree with TRBD1. Per germline, CDR1 LNHDA and CDR2 SQIVND (reference sequence). This CDR3 has 14 residues. V shed 6 bases and J 3 bases; nucleotides not matched to a gene: 5. CDR3 sequence: CASRSGTVNQPQHF. The CDR3 region has the DNA TGTGCCAGTAGGAGCGGGACAGTCAATCAGCCCCAGCATTTT.

V and J are TRBV9 and TRBJ1-2; no clear D gene. From germline, CDR1 is SGDLS and CDR2 YYNGEE. This CDR3 region has 15 residues. The V end lost 6 bases, the J end lost 0 bases, and 15 bases lay between the germline ends. The chain's CDR3 is CASTDTPAANYGYTF. In DNA, the CDR3 is TGTGCCAGCACCGATACTCCTGCAGCTAACTATGGCTACACCTTC.